The sequence of this T cell receptor (beta chain) was determined in a study of memory CD4+ T cells and cytomegalovirus serostatus. Clones were read by immunoSEQ multiplex PCR, and TCRdb kept only the in-frame ones, dropping some. The sample has about 50,000 clones, around 78% seen once. The sort gate was single viable CD3+CD4+CD8-CD45RO+ cells for memory CD4+ T cells. The CDR3 contains 16 residues. In germline, CDR1 is MDHEN, CDR2 SYDVKM. The junction had 9 bases not matched to a gene; V was cut back by 6 bases and J by 0 bases. The chain recombines TRBV28 with TRBJ1-2; 8 bases match TRBD1. The sample taken for sequencing was memory CD4+ T cells from blood. This TCR came from an adult in good health and CMV-seronegative. CDR3 protein: CASSTYLTGANYGYTF. CDR3 bases: TGTGCCAGCAGCACTTATTTGACAGGGGCTAACTATGGCTACACCTTC.